This TCR beta chain was captured by sequencing in a study of T-cell reconstitution after alpha-beta-depleted transplantation in children. Unique molecular identifiers were built into the TCRbeta library. TCRdb re-called the PCR reads with MiXCR, one entry per CDR3 protein. The table shows fewer than 550,000 distinct CDR3 sequences, with over 10% occurring only once. The specimen comprised PBMCs, mostly from graft donor cells, sampled 180 days after TCRalphabeta/CD19-depleted stem cell transplant. The source of this sequence is a female patient under 10 years old who had a stem cell transplant for aplastic anemia, so the T cells may come from the graft donor.

The CDR3 DNA sequence: TGTGCCAGCAGCTCCGGACACTACGAGCAGTACGTC. It encodes CASSSGHYEQYV. The chain links TRBV11-2 to TRBJ2-7; D perhaps matches TRBD1 (5 bases). Trimming took off 4 bases at V and 3 bases at J, with 7 bases between the two ends. In germline, CDR1 is SGHAT, CDR2 FQNNGV. The CDR3 runs 12 residues.